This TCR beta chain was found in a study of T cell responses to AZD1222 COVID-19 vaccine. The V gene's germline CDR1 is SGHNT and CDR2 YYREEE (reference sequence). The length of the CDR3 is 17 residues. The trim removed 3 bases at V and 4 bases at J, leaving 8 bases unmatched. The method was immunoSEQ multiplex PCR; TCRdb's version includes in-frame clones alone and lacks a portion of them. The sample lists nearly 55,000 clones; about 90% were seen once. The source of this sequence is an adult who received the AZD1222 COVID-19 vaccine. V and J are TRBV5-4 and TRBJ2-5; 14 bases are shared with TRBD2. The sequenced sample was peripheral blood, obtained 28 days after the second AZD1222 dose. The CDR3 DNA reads TGTGCCAGCAGCTCCATAGGGACTAGCGGGAGATCAGAGACCCAGTACTTC. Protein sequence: CASSSIGTSGRSETQYF.